This passage covers 29 T cell receptor beta chains from one sample sequenced in a study of post-analysis software for immune sequencing data. Findings and caveats of the study: Five TRBV segments occurring more often in patients than controls included TRBV5-6, TRBV5-1 and TRBV20-1.

Unique molecular identifiers were built into the TCR beta cDNA libraries. MiXCR, run by TCRdb on the PCR reads, gives a single entry per CDR3 protein. The sample has around 700,000 distinct CDR3 sequences; approximately 60% are singletons. Their recognized antigens are unknown. Source material: blood. The source is a girl aged 2 to 9 with multiple sclerosis.

This clonotype came up a few times. V usage is TRBV27 and J usage is TRBJ2-1; TRBD2 agrees at 9 bases. Trimming at V came to 6 bases and at J to 7 bases, leaving 10 bases not matched to a gene. Looked up from germline, CDR1 is MNHEY and CDR2 is SMNVEV (reference sequence). The CDR3 spans 15 residues. This CDR3 is CASSPGTSSSNEQFF. The DNA for the CDR3 is TGTGCCAGCAGCCCCGGGACTAGCTCGTCTAATGAGCAGTTCTTC.

This clonotype was seen a handful of times. This chain uses TRBV5-5 with TRBJ2-3; D gene uncertain. Germline lookup yields CDR1 SGHKS and CDR2 YYEKEE (reference sequence). Deletions cut 0 bases from V and 2 bases from J, with 16 bases between. The CDR3 contains 17 residues. The CDR3 is CASSLEWPSRATDTQYF. CDR3 nucleotide sequence: TGTGCCAGCAGCTTGGAATGGCCCTCACGGGCCACAGATACGCAGTATTTT.

The chain joins TRBV28 to TRBJ2-1, with a weak D call TRBD1 (6 bases). Germline V CDR1 and CDR2: MDHEN, SYDVKM. V was shortened by 7 bases and J by 7 bases, with 20 bases between the two germline ends. This CDR3 contains 15 residues. CDR3 nucleotides: TGTGCCAGCACTTCACGTTTCAGGGGTAGGAATGAGCAGTTCTTC. Protein sequence: CASTSRFRGRNEQFF. The complete variable domain, with remaining parts taken from reference TRBV28 and TRBJ2-1, reads DVKVTQSSRYLVKRTGEKVFLECVQDMDHENMFWYRQDPGLGLRLIYFSYDVKMKEKGDIPEGYSVSREKKERFSLILESASTNQTSMYLCASTSRFRGRNEQFFGPGTRLTVL.

The genes are TRBV21-1 and TRBJ1-2; the D call TRBD1 from the table was never checked on the DNA. TRBV21-1 constitutes a pseudogene. The CDR3 contains 15 residues. This CDR3 is CASSPHRRTVLGYTF. The CDR3 DNA sequence: TGTGCCAGCAGCCCCCATAGACGGACAGTCTTAGGCTACACCTTC.

This chain uses TRBV7-9 with TRBJ2-7, with D tentatively TRBD1 or TRBD2 (5 bases each). CDR1 SEHNR and CDR2 FQNEAQ come from the germline V gene (reference sequence). V was pared by 5 bases and J by 7 bases, with 12 bases between. This CDR3 contains 12 residues. The CDR3 region is CASSPGTEEQYF. In nucleotides, the CDR3 is TGTGCCAGCAGCCCCGGGACGGAAGAGCAGTACTTC. Based on the CDR3 plus reference TRBV7-9 and TRBJ2-7, the full variable domain is DTGVSQNPRHKITKRGQNVTFRCDPISEHNRLYWYRQTLGQGPEFLTYFQNEAQLEKSRLLSDRFSAERPKGSFSTLEIQRTEQGDSAMYLCASSPGTEEQYFGPGTRLTVT.

CDR3: CASSIGGKNTEAFF. CDR3 nucleotides: TGCGCCAGTTCGATCGGGGGGAAGAACACTGAAGCTTTCTTT. The genes are TRBV5-1 and TRBJ1-1; possibly TRBD1 for D (5 bases). The germline V gene encodes CDR1 SGHRS and CDR2 YFSETQ. The CDR3 is 14 residues long. Between the trimmed V and J ends, which lost 8 bases and 1 base, there was a span of 15 bases.

CDR3 amino acids: CASSLDRVSGYTF. CDR3 DNA sequence: TGTGCCAGCAGTTTGGACAGGGTATCCGGCTACACCTTC. The J gene is TRBJ1-2, the V gene TRBV6-2 or TRBV6-3; 8 bases are shared with TRBD1. Germline V gene lookup returns CDR1 MNHEY and CDR2 SVGEGT. J gave up 8 bases and V 4 bases, and 6 bases lay outside the gene matches. The CDR3 covers 13 residues.

The rearrangement joins TRBV5-5 to TRBJ2-1; maybe TRBD2 (6 bases). Germline V lookup: CDR1 SGHKS, CDR2 YYEKEE (reference sequence). Trimming removed 2 bases at V and 0 bases at J, with 24 bases between. The CDR3 is made up of 20 amino acids. CDR3 in DNA: TGTGCCAGCAGCTTCTCGAGAAGAGGGAGAGTCGGGAGCTCCTACAATGAGCAGTTCTTC. Translated, it gives CASSFSRRGRVGSSYNEQFF. The full variable domain, rest sourced from reference TRBV5-5 and TRBJ2-1, is DAGVTQSPTHLIKTRGQQVTLRCSPISGHKSVSWYQQVLGQGPQFIFQYYEKEERGRGNFPDRFSARQFPNYSSELNVNALLLGDSALYLCASSFSRRGRVGSSYNEQFFGPGTRLTVL.

The CDR3 DNA reads as TGTGCCAGCAGCCCACCGACTAGCAGGGATACGCAGTATTTT. Translation gives CASSPPTSRDTQYF. The V gene is TRBV7-2, the J gene TRBJ2-3; 7 bases are a match to TRBD2. Germline V gives CDR1 SGHTA, CDR2 FQGNSA. V dropped 5 bases and J dropped 6; count of bases not matched to a gene: 8. The length of the CDR3 is 14 residues.

This clonotype was seen a handful of times. The chain is built from TRBV5-1 and TRBJ2-4; tentative D call: TRBD1 (6 bases). The end of the DNA is better explained by TRBJ2-7, so the J call may be wrong. The CDR3 is made up of 15 amino acids. Germline V lookup: CDR1 SGHRS, CDR2 YFSETQ. The CDR3 DNA is TGCGCCAGCAGCTTGGCCCGACAGGCCTCCTACGAGCAGTACTTC. As protein: CASSLARQASYEQYF.

This chain connects TRBV20-1 to TRBJ2-1, with D perhaps being TRBD1 or TRBD2 (7 bases each). The germline CDR1 and CDR2 sequences are DFQATT and SNEGSKA (reference sequence). Trimming pared 3 bases from V and 6 bases from J, leaving 12 bases between. This CDR3 comprises 13 residues. As DNA, the CDR3 is TGCAGTGCTAGGAGCAGGGGGGGCAATGAGCAGTTCTTC. Translation gives CSARSRGGNEQFF.

This clonotype has just one count. The J gene is TRBJ2-7, the V gene TRBV18; 8 bases line up with TRBD1. Germline CDR1 reads KGHSH; CDR2 reads LQKENI. V shed 1 base and J 3 bases; nucleotides not matched to a gene: 5. This CDR3 is 15 amino acids long. CDR3 nucleotide sequence: TGTGCCAGCTCACCACGGCAGGGGGCCCACTACGAGCAGTACTTC. Residues: CASSPRQGAHYEQYF.

The genes are TRBV7-9 and TRBJ2-3; 7 bases match TRBD2. V gave up 2 bases and J gave up 2 bases; unmatched junction bases: 7. The CDR3 extends over 16 amino acids. Germline CDR1 is SEHNR and CDR2 is FQNEAQ (reference sequence). DNA for the CDR3: TGTGCCAGCAGCTTAAGGCTAGCGGCTACCACAGATACGCAGTATTTT. It codes for CASSLRLAATTDTQYF.

The chain carries TRBV15 and TRBJ2-5, with 8 bases fitting TRBD1. This CDR3 has 15 residues. V lost 3 bases, J lost 4 bases, and 7 bases stayed unmatched. Germline CDR1 is LNHNV and CDR2 is YYDKDF (reference sequence). In nucleotides, the CDR3 is TGTGCCACCAGCAGGACCGGACAGGGACTAGAGACCCAGTACTTC. Translation gives CATSRTGQGLETQYF.

V gene TRBV9 combines with J gene TRBJ2-1, with 7 bases lining up with TRBD2. The germline V gene encodes CDR1 SGDLS and CDR2 YYNGEE. The J segment lost 4 bases and the V segment lost 0 bases, leaving 7 bases of the junction unmatched. CDR3 size: 16 residues. CDR3 residues: CASSVGLADLYNEQFF. CDR3 nucleotide sequence: TGTGCCAGCAGCGTAGGTCTAGCGGATTTATACAATGAGCAGTTCTTC.

The chain employs TRBV10-3 and TRBJ1-6, with D perhaps matching TRBD1 (5 bases). Trimming stripped 7 bases from V and 7 bases from J, with 11 bases between. Germline V gives CDR1 ENHRY, CDR2 SYGVKD. The CDR3 contains 13 residues. CDR3 amino acids: CAITAGRNSPLHF. In DNA form, the CDR3 reads TGTGCCATCACGGCAGGGCGAAATTCACCCCTCCACTTT.

The V call is TRBV10-3, the J call TRBJ2-1, with 13 positions matching TRBD2. The CDR3 is 14 residues long. Germline CDR1 is ENHRY and CDR2 is SYGVKD. V was pared by 6 bases and J by 7 bases, with 3 bases of the junction left unmatched. The CDR3 region has the DNA TGTGCCATCAGCGGGACTAGCGGGAAAAATGAGCAGTTCTTC. Its protein is CAISGTSGKNEQFF.

This CDR3 is CASSPGTVDGYTF. The CDR3 DNA sequence: TGTGCCAGCAGTCCGGGGACAGTAGATGGCTACACCTTC. The V gene is TRBV12-3 or TRBV12-4, the J gene TRBJ1-2; 7 bases map to TRBD1. This CDR3 is 13 amino acids long. The V and J ends lost 5 bases and 6 bases, in that order; junction bases with no gene match: 6.

This clonotype was detected a few times. The chain couples TRBV29-1 to TRBJ2-1; 8 nucleotides match TRBD2. V lost 2 bases and J lost 3; bases outside the gene matches: 9. The CDR3 runs 16 residues. Per germline, CDR1 SQVTM and CDR2 ANQGSEA. Here the CDR3 DNA reads TGCAGCGTTGAACTACCCCAGCGGGGGTACTACAATGAGCAGTTCTTC. Protein sequence: CSVELPQRGYYNEQFF.

The chain combines TRBV20-1 with TRBJ1-2, with 10 bases fitting TRBD1. V shed 3 bases, J shed 8 bases, and the junction held 12 bases outside the gene matches. The CDR3 is 15 amino acids. Per the germline V gene, CDR1 is DFQATT and CDR2 is SNEGSKA (reference sequence). This CDR3 reads CSARDAGQGKRGYTF. As DNA, the CDR3 is TGCAGTGCTAGGGATGCGGGACAGGGGAAACGCGGCTACACCTTC.

CDR3 nucleotide sequence: TGCAGCGCCTTTCTGGGGGGGTTCAATGAGCAGTACTTC. It encodes CSAFLGGFNEQYF. This chain links TRBV29-1 with TRBJ2-5; 7 bases line up with TRBD2. The trim removed 7 bases at V and 11 bases at J, leaving 16 bases unmatched. The CDR3 contains 13 residues. Per germline, CDR1 SQVTM and CDR2 ANQGSEA.

The chain combines TRBV12-3 or TRBV12-4 with TRBJ2-2, with D possibly matching TRBD2 (6 bases). This CDR3 contains 16 residues. V was clipped by 5 bases and J by 4 bases, with 17 bases between them. The CDR3 DNA reads TGTGCCAGCAGTCCTCCGGGACTCCGAGGCACCGGGGAGCTGTTTTTT. Translating gives CASSPPGLRGTGELFF.

The rearrangement joins TRBV5-4 to TRBJ1-2; D is undetermined. The germline V gene has CDR1 SGHNT and CDR2 YYREEE (reference sequence). Trimming pared 2 bases from V and 3 bases from J, leaving 11 bases between. This CDR3 has 14 amino acids. The CDR3 DNA sequence: TGTGCCAGCAGCTTCCGGCGGACCTACTATGGCTACACCTTC. This sequence encodes CASSFRRTYYGYTF.

The chain joins TRBV10-3 to TRBJ2-5; possible D gene TRBD2, 5 bases. This CDR3 has 16 amino acids. The V and J ends lost 3 bases and 6 bases respectively, with 20 bases between them. From germline, CDR1 is ENHRY and CDR2 SYGVKD. CDR3 DNA sequence: TGTGCCATCAGTGAATTGGGATCCGGGAAACCGAAGACCCAGTACTTC. Its translation: CAISELGSGKPKTQYF.

The chain couples TRBV5-4 to TRBJ2-3, with 7 nucleotides matching TRBD2. The germline V gene encodes CDR1 SGHNT and CDR2 YYREEE (reference sequence). J was trimmed by 4 bases and V by 5 bases; bases with no gene match: 10. The CDR3 sequence is 15 residues long. CDR3 in DNA: TGTGCCAGCAGTACCTTTAGCGGGCGTGCAGATACGCAGTATTTT. It specifies CASSTFSGRADTQYF.

This clonotype was recorded a few times. This CDR3 reads CASSSSGTDRSGANVLTF. CDR3 coding DNA: TGTGCCAGCAGTTCTTCCGGGACAGACCGCTCTGGGGCCAACGTCCTGACTTTC. The chain combines TRBV27 with TRBJ2-6, with TRBD1 identical over 7 bases. Trimming took 4 bases from V and 0 from J; bases not matched to a gene: 9. Germline V lookup: CDR1 MNHEY, CDR2 SMNVEV (reference sequence). This CDR3 comprises 18 residues.

The chain links TRBV7-2 to TRBJ2-1; the D gene is possibly TRBD2 (5 bases). In germline, CDR1 is SGHTA, CDR2 FQGNSA. Trimming took 10 bases from V and 3 from J, leaving 10 bases between them. This CDR3 has 12 residues. The CDR3 loop is CAIDGVYNEQFF. The CDR3 DNA is TGTGCCATCGACGGGGTCTACAATGAGCAGTTCTTC. Full variable domain (missing parts from reference TRBV7-2 and TRBJ2-1): GAGVSQSPSNKVTEKGKDVELRCDPISGHTALYWYRQSLGQGLEFLIYFQGNSAPDKSGLPSDRFSAERTGGSVSTLTIQRTQQEDSAVYLCAIDGVYNEQFFGPGTRLTVL.

This clonotype turned up a few times. This chain joins TRBV6-6 and TRBJ1-2; 7 bases are a match to TRBD1. The CDR3 has 13 residues. Trimming took 7 bases from V and 8 from J; bases not matched to a gene: 10. Germline V gene data show CDR1 as MNHNY and CDR2 as SVGAGI (reference sequence). The CDR3 here is CASNLDRVHGYTF. CDR3 nucleotide sequence: TGTGCCAGCAACCTTGACAGGGTGCACGGCTACACCTTC.

This clonotype was recorded once. The rearrangement links TRBV5-1 to TRBJ2-2, with 8 bases that match TRBD2. The V gene's germline CDR1 is SGHRS and CDR2 YFSETQ. The CDR3 extends over 17 amino acids. V was clipped by 4 bases and J by 4 bases; unmatched bases: 12. The chain's CDR3 is CASSPRSGGLSTGELFF. In DNA form, the CDR3 reads TGCGCCAGCAGCCCCCGGAGCGGGGGCCTCTCCACCGGGGAGCTGTTTTTT. The entire variable domain, with the rest obtained from reference TRBV5-1 and TRBJ2-2, is as follows: KAGVTQTPRYLIKTRGQQVTLSCSPISGHRSVSWYQQTPGQGLQFLFEYFSETQRNKGNFPGRFSGRQFSNSRSEMNVSTLELGDSALYLCASSPRSGGLSTGELFFGEGSRLTVL.